The entry that follows covers one T cell receptor beta chain sequence. The antigen is unknown. PCR used 60 Vbeta primers and 13 Jbeta primers. The assay was immunoSEQ multiplex PCR, and TCRdb's table has in-frame clones only and misses some. The sample has some 190,000 clones; more than 85% are singletons. This sample was included in a study of cytomegalovirus exposure and HLA in healthy donors. Across the study: For the approximately 400 genotyped donors, 65% to 90% fell within the Caucasian-associated ancestry cluster.

The ends lost 4 bases at V and 7 bases at J; junction bases unmatched: 3. Germline loops: CDR1 SGHTA, CDR2 FQGTGA. The CDR3 is 15 amino acids. Broader study findings: The study found most TCR sequences rare, yet found some public TCRs in many donors. V- and J-gene trimming of TCR beta was linked (in a later analysis) to a missense DCLRE1C variant.

The sequence derives from a young woman in good health and CMV-seronegative. This chain links TRBV7-3 with TRBJ2-1; 14 nucleotides align to TRBD2. The specimen sequenced was PBMCs. The CDR3 nucleotides read TGTGCCAGCAGCTCGGGACTAGCGGGAGCGAATGAGCAGTTCTTC. This sequence encodes CASSSGLAGANEQFF.